The 14 T cell receptor beta chains below were found in one sample sequenced in a study of blood T cell repertoires in COVID-19. Here immunoSEQ multiplex PCR was the method, and the copy in TCRdb shows in-frame clones only, minus some. The sample holds over 150,000 clones, approximately 86% seen once. The sample consisted of PBMCs or T cells enriched from blood (not recorded which). All receptors derive from a woman aged 25 to 39 who had recovered from COVID-19.

CDR3: CASSSRGGRSLNEKLFF. CDR3 coding DNA: TGTGCCAGCAGCTCCCGGGGGGGACGGTCACTTAATGAAAAACTGTTTTTT. The chain is built from TRBV7-2 and TRBJ1-4; TRBD1 might be the D (5 bases). The CDR3 is made up of 17 amino acids. The germline V gene has CDR1 SGHTA and CDR2 FQGNSA. V lost 4 bases, J lost 4 bases, and 19 bases lay in between.

Comment on this clone: The same CDR3 is also encoded by other DNA sequences in this sample. The chain's CDR3 is CASSLAARGYEQYF. Here the CDR3 DNA reads TGTGCCAGCAGCTTAGCGGCGCGGGGCTACGAGCAGTACTTC. The rearrangement uses TRBV7-2 and TRBJ2-7; D possibly corresponds to TRBD2 (6 bases). V lost 0 bases, J lost 3 bases, and 9 bases lay in between. CDR1 SGHTA and CDR2 FQGNSA come from the germline V gene. The CDR3 is made up of 14 amino acids. Complete variable domain (other parts from reference TRBV7-2 and TRBJ2-7): GAGVSQSPSNKVTEKGKDVELRCDPISGHTALYWYRQSLGQGLEFLIYFQGNSAPDKSGLPSDRFSAERTGGSVSTLTIQRTQQEDSAVYLCASSLAARGYEQYFGPGTRLTVT.

The rearrangement uses TRBV7-9 and TRBJ1-2; D gene ambiguous. Trimming shortened V by 4 bases and J by 7 bases, and 13 bases separated the two germline ends. The germline V gene has CDR1 SEHNR and CDR2 FQNEAQ (reference sequence). This CDR3 is 13 amino acids long. The CDR3: CASSSSGLGGYTF. Written as DNA, the CDR3 is TGTGCCAGCAGCTCATCAGGCTTGGGTGGCTACACCTTC.

V gene TRBV11-3 combines with J gene TRBJ2-3; 9 positions match TRBD1. After removal of 5 bases from V and 2 bases from J, the junction contained 5 bases not matched to a gene. Germline lookup yields CDR1 SGHNT and CDR2 YENEEA. The length of the CDR3 is 15 residues. The CDR3 nucleotides are TGTGCCAGCAGCCCTCGACAGGGGGACACAGATACGCAGTATTTT. It translates to CASSPRQGDTDTQYF. The full variable domain, completed using reference TRBV11-3 and TRBJ2-3, is EAGVVQSPRYKIIEKKQPVAFWCNPISGHNTLYWYLQNLGQGPELLIRYENEEAVDDSQLPKDRFSAERLKGVDSTLKIQPAELGDSAVYLCASSPRQGDTDTQYFGPGTRLTVL.

The chain joins TRBV11-3 to TRBJ1-1; D remains ambiguous. The CDR3 contains 15 residues. V was trimmed by 4 bases and J by 4 bases, leaving 16 bases between them. CDR1 is SGHNT and CDR2 is YENEEA in the germline V gene. The CDR3 loop reads CASSSPGSRGTEAFF. Here the CDR3 DNA reads TGTGCCAGCAGCTCCCCGGGAAGTAGAGGCACTGAAGCTTTCTTT.

The chain links TRBV6-5 to TRBJ2-2; TRBD1 matches 10 bases. This CDR3 comprises 15 residues. Germline V gene data show CDR1 as MNHEY and CDR2 as SVGAGI. V lost 7 bases and J lost 7; bases outside the gene matches: 9. The CDR3 region is CASTDDRGLVGELFF. The CDR3 region has the DNA TGTGCCAGCACCGACGACAGGGGGCTGGTCGGGGAGCTGTTTTTT.

The rearrangement joins TRBV3-1 (or the pseudogene TRBV3-2) to TRBJ1-2; 7 nucleotides line up with TRBD1. CDR3 length equals 13 residues. J was trimmed by 8 bases and V by 5 bases; bases with no gene match: 8. Germline CDR1 is LGHDT and CDR2 is YNNKEL (reference sequence). CDR3 in DNA: TGTGCCAGCAGCTTTCCCGGGACAGACGGCTACACCTTC. This encodes CASSFPGTDGYTF.

This clone was detected many times. This chain links TRBV20-1 with TRBJ2-7, with 9 bases aligning to TRBD2. This CDR3 contains 15 residues. Germline trimming cut 3 bases from V and 6 bases from J; bases unmatched to any gene: 12. Germline V gene data show CDR1 as DFQATT and CDR2 as SNEGSKA (reference sequence). The CDR3 DNA follows: TGCAGTGCTAGTGCGGCGGGGGGGCCACAGGGCGAGCAGTACTTC. Translated, it gives CSASAAGGPQGEQYF.

This rearrangement joins TRBV7-2 to TRBJ1-2, with 7 bases lining up with TRBD1. The CDR3 is 15 amino acids. Germline lookup yields CDR1 SGHTA and CDR2 FQGNSA. The junction had 4 bases not matched to a gene; V was cut back by 0 bases and J by 3 bases. In DNA, the CDR3 is TGTGCCAGCAGCTTAGCGCTTCAGGGGGACTATGGCTACACCTTC. Translating gives CASSLALQGDYGYTF.

This clone was seen just once. This chain links TRBV6-5 with TRBJ1-2, with no clear D. In germline, CDR1 is MNHEY, CDR2 SVGAGI. The CDR3 runs to 12 residues. V lost 6 bases and J lost 8, with 13 bases in between. CDR3 nucleotides: TGTGCCAGCAGAACAGCGGCTAGGGGCTACACCTTC. This codes for CASRTAARGYTF.

V is TRBV9 and J is TRBJ2-1; possibly TRBD1 for D (5 bases). Germline loops: CDR1 SGDLS, CDR2 YYNGEE. Deletions cut 1 base from V and 0 bases from J, with 8 bases between. The CDR3 contains 15 residues. In nucleotides, the CDR3 is TGTGCCAGCAGCGTAAGGGGTAGCTCCTACAATGAGCAGTTCTTC. Amino acid sequence: CASSVRGSSYNEQFF.

This chain joins TRBV7-8 and TRBJ2-5; D is possibly TRBD1 (6 bases). This CDR3 contains 16 residues. The V end lost 2 bases, the J end lost 5 bases, and 18 bases lay between the germline ends. Per the germline V gene, CDR1 is SGHVS and CDR2 is FQNEAQ. This CDR3 reads CASSLTPGVVAETQYF. CDR3 nucleotide sequence: TGTGCCAGCAGCTTAACCCCAGGGGTAGTAGCGGAGACCCAGTACTTC.

The count of this clone is one. V usage is TRBV9 and J usage is TRBJ1-1, with D uncertain. CDR3 size: 14 residues. The germline V gene encodes CDR1 SGDLS and CDR2 YYNGEE. Trimming removed 5 bases at V and 3 bases at J, with 14 bases between. The chain's CDR3 is CASSPNPSDTEAFF. The CDR3 coding sequence is TGTGCCAGCAGTCCGAATCCCTCGGACACTGAAGCTTTCTTT.

This clone occurred a few times. The rearrangement joins TRBV12-3 or TRBV12-4 to TRBJ1-2; weak D call: TRBD1 (5 bases). The CDR3 contains 13 residues. The V end lost 7 bases, the J end lost 0 bases, and 9 bases lay between the germline ends. CDR3 sequence reads: CASNRQTNYGYTF. The CDR3 DNA reads as TGTGCCAGCAACAGACAGACTAACTATGGCTACACCTTC.